Sequencing of this T cell receptor (beta chain) was carried out in a study of OX40 agonist ivuxolimab in advanced cancers. Overall study: Patients were dosed with the agonistic anti-OX40 (CD134) antibody ivuxolimab. Patients assigned to dose escalation were diagnosed with hepatocellular carcinoma, melanoma, renal cell or head and neck cancer. Mean age around 60 years, range about 23 to 80; around 80% male.

Regarding the study as a whole: At 0.1 to 3.0 mg/kg, clonal expansion of CD4+ and CD8+ blood T cells had occurred by week 6.

Regarding this clone: What it binds is unknown.

V shed 4 bases, J shed 5 bases, and the junction held 12 bases outside the gene matches. The CDR3 spans 17 residues. Germline CDR1 reads ENHRY; CDR2 reads SYGVKD. Libraries were prepared by immunoSEQ multiplex PCR; TCRdb keeps only in-frame clonotypes and omits some of them. The sample holds roughly 76,000 clones, around 80% seen once. The TCR sequence derives from an adult with an advanced solid tumor such as melanoma, head and neck, liver or kidney cancer. Sample: CD4+ or CD8+ T cells sorted from blood, taken in a trial of the OX40 agonist ivuxolimab. This chain connects TRBV10-3 to TRBJ2-2; 8 bases agree with TRBD1. The CDR3 region is CAISGTGPSTFTGELFF. For the CDR3, the DNA is TGTGCCATCAGTGGGACAGGGCCTTCTACCTTTACCGGGGAGCTGTTTTTT.